This entry features one T cell receptor (beta chain) sequence. Its antigen remains unidentified. At one end, the junction sequence differs from germline, possibly due to a read error. Germline V gene sequence: CDR1 MNHNS, CDR2 SASEGT. The CDR3 runs to 14 residues. Primers included in the PCR were 60 Vbeta and 13 Jbeta primers. How the authors handled the data: Later reanalysis found 80 million or so unique TCR beta chains, around 11 million of them shared. Generated by immunoSEQ multiplex PCR, the TCRdb table keeps only in-frame clones and is missing some. That table furnishes V, J and clone size, whereas the DNA furnished D and trimming. Among some 150,000 clones listed, roughly 70% were seen once. This record belongs to a study of cytomegalovirus exposure and HLA in healthy donors. General study findings and limits: It was assumed in the presence/absence analyses that sequencing depth was roughly uniform across donors.

V is TRBV6-1 and J is TRBJ2-5; 9 bases align to TRBD1. Sample: PBMCs. The receptor was isolated from a woman aged 25 to 45 in good health and CMV-seronegative. CDR3 residues: CASIEQGALETQYF. CDR3 DNA sequence: TGTGCCAGCATTGAACAGGGGGCTTTAGAGACCCAGTACTTC.